These T cell receptor beta chains were read from a single sample in a study of human thymus T cells. Clones were read by immunoSEQ multiplex PCR, and TCRdb kept only the in-frame ones, dropping some. The sample consists of under 150,000 clones, approximately 96% of them appearing once. The material sequenced was thymus tissue. These receptors came from a boy under two years old with a congenital heart defect but otherwise immunologically healthy. CDR3s include the opening cysteine and the closing phenylalanine or tryptophan. Each record gives: clone size, D gene, J gene, V gene, CDR3 DNA, CDR3 protein. The D gene is left open where the match is weak. Clone sizes are given selectively: once, few, many, or a class where the clone is expanded.

size: once; D: -; J: TRBJ2-5; V: TRBV7-3; DNA: TGTGCCAGCAGCCTCAATTCGGGGGCCCAAGAGACCCAGTACTTC; CDR3: CASSLNSGAQETQYF
size: -; D: -; J: TRBJ1-2; V: TRBV4-3; DNA: TGCGCCAGCAGCCAAGAAGGGATTAAGGGGAGGGATGGCTACACCTTC; CDR3: CASSQEGIKGRDGYTF
size: -; D: TRBD2; J: TRBJ2-7; V: TRBV29-1; DNA: TGCAGCGTCGGGGGCCAGCGGGGGGCGCCCTCCGACGAGCAGTACTTC; CDR3: CSVGGQRGAPSDEQYF
size: -; D: -; J: TRBJ2-7; V: TRBV11-2; DNA: TGTGCCAGCAGCTTAGAGGACAGTCACTACGAGCAGTACTTC; CDR3: CASSLEDSHYEQYF
size: once; D: TRBD2; J: TRBJ2-1; V: TRBV5-1; DNA: TGCGCCAGCAGCTCGGGACTAGCGGGGGTCTCAACCCACAATGAGCAGTTCTTC; CDR3: CASSSGLAGVSTHNEQFF
size: -; D: -; J: TRBJ2-4; V: TRBV15; DNA: TGTGCCACCAGCGGCGGGGTAGCCAAAAACATTCAGTACTTC; CDR3: CATSGGVAKNIQYF
size: once; D: TRBD2; J: TRBJ2-3; V: TRBV15; DNA: TGTGCCACCAGCAGCGGGGGGGCCTCTTTAGATACGCAGTATTTT; CDR3: CATSSGGASLDTQYF
size: -; D: -; J: TRBJ2-5; V: TRBV7-2; DNA: TGTGCCAGCAGCTCTAGGGGAACCCAGTACTTC; CDR3: CASSSRGTQYF
size: -; D: -; J: TRBJ2-3; V: TRBV30; DNA: TGTGCCTGGAGGCCAAATGGAGGAGATACGCAGTATTTT; CDR3: CAWRPNGGDTQYF
size: -; D: -; J: TRBJ2-1; V: TRBV19; DNA: TGTGCCAGTAGTACCGGCTACAGCAATGAGCAGTTCTTC; CDR3: CASSTGYSNEQFF
size: -; D: TRBD2; J: TRBJ2-1; V: TRBV11-2; DNA: TGTGCCAGCAGCTTAGATCTTGAGCGGGGGGTTTCCTACAATGAGCAGTTCTTC; CDR3: CASSLDLERGVSYNEQFF
size: -; D: TRBD2; J: TRBJ2-6; V: TRBV30; DNA: TGTGCCTGCGTCCAGGGAGGGTACGTGGGTCCTGGGGCCAACGTCCTGACTTTC; CDR3: CACVQGGYVGPGANVLTF
size: once; D: -; J: TRBJ1-1; V: TRBV19; DNA: TGTGCCAGTAGTAGGCAGGGCCCCACTGAAGCTTTCTTT; CDR3: CASSRQGPTEAFF
size: -; D: -; J: TRBJ2-5; V: TRBV19; DNA: TGTGCCAGTAGTATAGTCGGACTTCTAGAGACCCAGTACTTC; CDR3: CASSIVGLLETQYF